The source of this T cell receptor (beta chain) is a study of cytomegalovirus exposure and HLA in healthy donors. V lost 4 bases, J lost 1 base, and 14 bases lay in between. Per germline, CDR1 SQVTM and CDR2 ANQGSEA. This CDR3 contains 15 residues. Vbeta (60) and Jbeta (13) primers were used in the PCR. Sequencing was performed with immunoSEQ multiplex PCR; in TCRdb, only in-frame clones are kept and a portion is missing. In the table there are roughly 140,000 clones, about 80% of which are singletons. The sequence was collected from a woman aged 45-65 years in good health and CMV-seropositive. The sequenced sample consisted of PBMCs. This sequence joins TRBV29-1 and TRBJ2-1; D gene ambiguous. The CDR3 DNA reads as TGCAGCGTTGTAATGCGGCCTAGTTCCTACAATGAGCAGTTCTTC. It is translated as CSVVMRPSSYNEQFF.